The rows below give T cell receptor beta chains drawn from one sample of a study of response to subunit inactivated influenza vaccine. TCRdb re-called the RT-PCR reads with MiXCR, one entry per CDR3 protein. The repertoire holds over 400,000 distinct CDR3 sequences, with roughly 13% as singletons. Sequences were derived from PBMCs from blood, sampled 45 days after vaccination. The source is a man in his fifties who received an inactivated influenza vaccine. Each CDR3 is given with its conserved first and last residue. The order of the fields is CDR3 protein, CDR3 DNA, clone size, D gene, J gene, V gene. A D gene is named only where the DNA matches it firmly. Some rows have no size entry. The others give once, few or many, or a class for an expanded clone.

CASSLWLAEEETQYF	TGTGCCAGCAGCTTATGGTTAGCGGAGGAAGAGACCCAGTACTTC	-	-	TRBJ2-5	TRBV11-2
CASSHIGEETQYF	TGCGCCAGCAGCCACATCGGGGAAGAGACCCAGTACTTC	-	-	TRBJ2-5	TRBV4-3
CASSHEGQTLYNEQFF	TGCGCCAGCAGCCACGAGGGCCAAACCCTCTACAATGAGCAGTTCTTC	-	-	TRBJ2-1	TRBV4-1
CASSPVAGVAYEQYF	TGTGCCAGCTCACCAGTAGCGGGAGTTGCCTACGAGCAGTACTTC	-	TRBD2	TRBJ2-7	TRBV18
CASRQGLASADTQYF	TGTGCCAGCAGACAGGGACTAGCGTCCGCAGATACGCAGTATTTT	-	TRBD2	TRBJ2-3	TRBV28
CASSPQVMKTQYF	TGCGCCAGCAGCCCCCAGGTCATGAAGACCCAGTACTTC	few	-	TRBJ2-5	TRBV4-3
CSARGDRGGKNIQYF	TGCAGTGCACGAGGGGACAGGGGTGGCAAAAACATTCAGTACTTC	many	TRBD1	TRBJ2-4	TRBV20-1
CAISSDSLSSYEQYF	TGTGCCATCAGCTCCGACAGCCTAAGCTCCTACGAGCAGTACTTC	few	-	TRBJ2-7	TRBV10-3
CASSYSGTITEQYF	TGTGCCAGCAGTTACTCAGGGACTATAACCGAGCAGTACTTC	-	TRBD2	TRBJ2-7	TRBV6-2/TRBV6-3
CASSRLAVSYNEQFF	TGTGCCAGCAGCCGTCTAGCGGTCTCTTACAATGAGCAGTTCTTC	-	TRBD2	TRBJ2-1	TRBV5-4
CASSLGLLLSYEQYF	TGTGCCAGCAGCTTAGGTCTTCTCCTATCCTACGAGCAGTACTTC	-	-	TRBJ2-7	TRBV7-9
CSVIRETQYF	TGCAGCGTTATCCGGGAGACCCAGTACTTC	many	-	TRBJ2-5	TRBV29-1
CASSLDISYEQYF	TGCGCCAGCAGCTTAGACATATCCTACGAGCAGTACTTC	many	-	TRBJ2-7	TRBV5-1
CASSQEPQGRAGELFF	TGCGCCAGCAGCCAAGAACCTCAGGGGCGCGCCGGGGAGCTGTTTTTT	few	-	TRBJ2-2	TRBV4-1
CSAKVGDSPLHF	TGCAGTGCTAAGGTCGGGGACTCACCCCTCCACTTT	few	-	TRBJ1-6	TRBV20-1
CAWSDRSYGYTF	TGTGCCTGGAGTGACAGAAGCTATGGCTACACCTTC	-	-	TRBJ1-2	TRBV30
CASGVSRTVSYNEQFF	TGTGCCAGCGGGGTTAGCAGGACAGTCTCCTACAATGAGCAGTTCTTC	many	-	TRBJ2-1	TRBV28
CASTPGQGGSPLHF	TGTGCCAGCACCCCGGGACAGGGGGGTTCACCCCTCCACTTT	many	TRBD1	TRBJ1-6	TRBV6-1
CASSVTGTGGTEAFF	TGTGCCAGCAGCGTTACCGGGACAGGGGGCACTGAAGCTTTCTTT	-	TRBD1	TRBJ1-1	TRBV7-9
CASSPSTGYPLTQYF	TGTGCCAGCTCACCATCGACAGGCTACCCCTTGACGCAGTATTTT	-	-	TRBJ2-3	TRBV18
CASTQLSYNSPLHF	TGTGCCAGCACCCAGCTCTCCTATAATTCACCCCTCCACTTT	-	-	TRBJ1-6	TRBV6-1
CASSESKAGVNTEAFF	TGTGCCAGCAGTGAATCTAAGGCAGGGGTGAACACTGAAGCTTTCTTT	few	-	TRBJ1-1	TRBV2
CSAKVQGAYEQYF	TGCAGTGCTAAGGTCCAGGGGGCCTACGAGCAGTACTTC	few	TRBD1	TRBJ2-7	TRBV20-1
CASSLLGAGETQYF	TGTGCTAGCAGCTTACTAGGGGCCGGGGAGACCCAGTACTTC	-	-	TRBJ2-5	TRBV7-7
CASSLGSRLNTEAFF	TGTGCCAGCAGCTTGGGTTCCAGGCTCAACACTGAAGCTTTCTTT	few	-	TRBJ1-1	TRBV5-6
CASSEVEDTEPPKRGYTF	TGTGCCAGCAGCGAAGTCGAGGACACTGAGCCCCCAAAGCGTGGCTACACCTTC	-	-	TRBJ1-2	TRBV3-1
CASSPRDGQETQYF	TGTGCCAGCAGTCCACGGGACGGCCAAGAGACCCAGTACTTC	few	-	TRBJ2-5	TRBV12-3/TRBV12-4
CASSSPGVAGGVETQYF	TGTGCCAGCAGCTCCCCGGGGGTAGCGGGGGGTGTGGAGACCCAGTACTTC	few	TRBD2	TRBJ2-5	TRBV5-5
CASSFRGLGGTEAFF	TGTGCCAGCAGTTTTAGAGGGCTTGGGGGGACTGAAGCTTTCTTT	-	-	TRBJ1-1	TRBV12-3/TRBV12-4
CASSLGVAQPQHF	TGTGCCAGCAGTTTGGGTGTAGCTCAGCCCCAGCATTTT	-	-	TRBJ1-5	TRBV12-3/TRBV12-4
CASSRWASGASTDTQYF	TGCGCCAGCAGCCGGTGGGCTAGCGGGGCTAGCACAGATACGCAGTATTTT	-	TRBD2	TRBJ2-3	TRBV5-1
CATSDWTRPTGELFF	TGTGCCACCAGTGACTGGACACGACCGACCGGGGAGCTGTTTTTT	-	-	TRBJ2-2	TRBV24-1
CASSPLYPPGELFF	TGTGCCAGCAGCCCCCTATATCCCCCCGGGGAGCTGTTTTTT	-	-	TRBJ2-2	TRBV7-2
CASSSGTSGGAYSEQFF	TGCGCCAGCAGCTCCGGGACTAGCGGGGGGGCCTATAGTGAGCAGTTCTTC	-	TRBD2	TRBJ2-1	TRBV5-1
CSVEDSRQGETQYF	TGCAGCGTTGAAGATTCTAGACAGGGAGAGACCCAGTACTTC	many	TRBD1	TRBJ2-5	TRBV29-1
CSARDWGLAGPNGREQFF	TGCAGTGCTAGAGACTGGGGACTAGCGGGACCGAACGGTCGGGAGCAGTTCTTC	-	TRBD2	TRBJ2-1	TRBV20-1
CASAQGFSYNEQFF	TGCGCCAGCGCCCAGGGTTTCTCCTACAATGAGCAGTTCTTC	many	-	TRBJ2-1	TRBV4-1
CASSLEGSGGADTQYF	TGCGCCAGCAGCTTGGAGGGCAGCGGGGGTGCAGATACGCAGTATTTT	-	TRBD2	TRBJ2-3	TRBV5-1
CASSSPPTGTYEQYF	TGTGCCAGCAGCTCCCCTCCGACAGGAACCTACGAGCAGTACTTC	-	-	TRBJ2-7	TRBV7-2
CASSQGQGAGYEQYF	TGCGCCAGCAGCCAAGGACAGGGGGCTGGCTACGAGCAGTACTTC	few	TRBD1	TRBJ2-7	TRBV4-3
CSAGEEGGYTF	TGCAGTGCCGGAGAGGAAGGAGGCTACACCTTC	few	-	TRBJ1-2	TRBV20-1
CASSYGALPVTYEQYF	TGTGCCAGCAGTTACGGTGCTCTGCCCGTAACCTACGAGCAGTACTTC	few	-	TRBJ2-7	TRBV6-5